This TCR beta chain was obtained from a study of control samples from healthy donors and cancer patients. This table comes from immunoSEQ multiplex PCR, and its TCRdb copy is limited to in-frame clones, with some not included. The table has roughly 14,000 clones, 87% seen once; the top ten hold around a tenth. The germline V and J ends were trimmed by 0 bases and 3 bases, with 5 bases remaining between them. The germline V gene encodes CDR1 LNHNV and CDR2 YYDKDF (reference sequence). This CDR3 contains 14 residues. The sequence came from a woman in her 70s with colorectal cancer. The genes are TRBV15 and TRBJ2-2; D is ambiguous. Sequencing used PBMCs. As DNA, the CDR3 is TGTGCCACCAGCAGAGATCCTGACACCGGGGAGCTGTTTTTT. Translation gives CATSRDPDTGELFF. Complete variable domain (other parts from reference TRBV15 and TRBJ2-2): DAMVIQNPRYQVTQFGKPVTLSCSQTLNHNVMYWYQQKSSQAPKLLFHYYDKDFNNEADTPDNFQSRRPNTSFCFLDIRSPGLGDTAMYLCATSRDPDTGELFFGEGSRLTVL.